The source of this TCR beta chain is a study of regulatory T cells in long-lasting Graves disease. About the research overall: Graves' patients with a new diagnosis had received antithyroid drugs under 3 months. General study findings and limits: Gene preferences differed: TRBV28, TRBJ1-2, TRBJ2-5 in persistent cases.

The ends lost 3 bases at V and 2 bases at J; junction bases unmatched: 3. The germline gives CDR1 MNHEY, CDR2 SVGAGI. CDR3 length: 15 amino acids. Combining iRepertoire HTBI primers with Arm-PCR of CDR3 regions, the authors built TCR beta libraries. MiXCR, applied by TCRdb to the multiplex PCR reads, yields one record per CDR3 protein. This sample has about 220,000 distinct CDR3 sequences, with roughly 18% found just once. The table lists this clonotype with many counts. Its antigen is currently unknown. Stated time point: newly diagnosed GD, antithyroid drugs for less than 3 months. PBMCs were the source of the RNA used for TCR sequencing. The sample was also linked to a second study, of T cells in Graves' hyperthyroidism and ophthalmopathy. That work contributes: Blood also carried most thyroid clonotypes expanded above 0.001.

The sequence came from a woman in her twenties or thirties with Graves disease. The sequences come from peripheral blood mononuclear cells (PBMCs), collected at new diagnosis, from a patient treated with antithyroid drugs. The chain has TRBV6-5 and TRBJ2-7; 11 nucleotides agree with TRBD1. The CDR3, as DNA: TGTGCCAGCAGTTATGGGACAGGGGGTACCTACGAGCAGTACTTC. Its protein product is CASSYGTGGTYEQYF.